One and the same sample provided the 32 T cell receptor beta chains below, sequenced in a study of shared clonotypes between healthy human individuals. TCRdb's table, derived via immunoSEQ multiplex PCR, lists solely in-frame clones and lacks some. The sample comprises millions of clones, approximately 95% of which are singletons, and 0.39% rests with the top ten. Material for sequencing was naive CD4+ T cells from PBMCs. Subset: CD45RA+ positively selected. The source of these receptors is a man in his late teens or twenties in good health. Some clones in this sample may be carry-over from other donors' samples.

The chain recombines TRBV9 with TRBJ2-7; 7 bases are a match to TRBD2. Germline CDR1 SGDLS, CDR2 YYNGEE. The CDR3 has 13 residues. V was pared by 6 bases and J by 9 bases, with 12 bases of the junction left unmatched. The CDR3 bases are TGTGCCAGCACCCGAGAGGTGGGCGGGAGGCAGTACTTC. This gives the protein CASTREVGGRQYF.

The chain is built from TRBV7-9 and TRBJ2-1; 8 bases line up with TRBD2. The CDR3 length is 17 residues. Germline lookup yields CDR1 SEHNR and CDR2 FQNEAQ (reference sequence). V lost 5 bases, J lost 10 bases, and 19 bases stayed unmatched. CDR3 coding DNA: TGTGCCAGCAGCCCGAGAGGTGGCTCCGGGACTAGGGGGGAGCAGTTCTTC. This sequence encodes CASSPRGGSGTRGEQFF.

The table lists this clone with a count of one. This chain connects TRBV28 to TRBJ2-7; the D gene could be TRBD1 or TRBD2 (5 bases each). This CDR3 has 14 residues. Germline values: CDR1 MDHEN, CDR2 SYDVKM. Trimming stripped 3 bases from V and 2 bases from J, with 11 bases between. For the CDR3, the DNA is TGTGCCAGCAGTTTCCGGGACCGAGCCTACGAGCAGTACTTC. Protein sequence: CASSFRDRAYEQYF. Complete variable domain (other parts from reference TRBV28 and TRBJ2-7): DVKVTQSSRYLVKRTGEKVFLECVQDMDHENMFWYRQDPGLGLRLIYFSYDVKMKEKGDIPEGYSVSREKKERFSLILESASTNQTSMYLCASSFRDRAYEQYFGPGTRLTVT.

Details on this clone: The identical CDR3 is also encoded by other nucleotide sequences in the sample. The chain uses TRBV18 and TRBJ1-1, with D hard to call. The ends were cut back, 3 bases at V and 1 base at J, with 6 bases in the middle. Germline V gives CDR1 KGHSH, CDR2 LQKENI. The CDR3 spans 13 residues. CDR3 protein: CASSPGRNTEAFF. The CDR3 coding sequence is TGTGCCAGCTCACCCGGCAGGAACACTGAAGCTTTCTTT.

The chain is built from TRBV28 and TRBJ1-4; D gene unclear. Germline V gene lookup returns CDR1 MDHEN and CDR2 SYDVKM. V was clipped by 3 bases and J by 0 bases, with 5 bases between them. CDR3 size: 14 residues. DNA for the CDR3: TGTGCCAGCAGTTTGGCCTCAACTAATGAAAAACTGTTTTTT. Its protein product is CASSLASTNEKLFF.

A single count supports this clone. The chain has TRBV18 and TRBJ2-2; 9 positions agree with TRBD2. The CDR3 has 16 amino acids. Germline assignment: CDR1 KGHSH and CDR2 LQKENI. J gave up 6 bases and V 3 bases, and 8 bases lay outside the gene matches. For the CDR3, the DNA is TGTGCCAGCTCACCGATGACTAGCGGACTCCCCGGGGAGCTGTTTTTT. Protein: CASSPMTSGLPGELFF.

This clone came up once. This rearrangement joins TRBV5-1 to TRBJ2-7, with D hard to call. This CDR3 has 13 amino acids. Germline assignment: CDR1 SGHRS and CDR2 YFSETQ. The V gene lost 6 bases and the J gene lost 6 bases, with 16 bases spanning the gap. In DNA, the CDR3 is TGCGCCAGCATGCTTGCGGTTAACAGCGAGCAGTACTTC. This sequence encodes CASMLAVNSEQYF.

Comments on this clone: The junction shows a germline mismatch at one end, possibly a read error. The V and J genes are TRBV18 and TRBJ1-1, with a tentative D call TRBD1 (6 bases). The CDR3 contains 13 residues. CDR1 KGHSH and CDR2 LQKENI come from the germline V gene. CDR3 protein: CATQQGWNSEAFF. DNA for the CDR3: TGTGCCACCCAACAGGGTTGGAACTCTGAAGCTTTCTTT.

Turning to this clone: The sample carries other DNA sequences with the same CDR3. J is TRBJ2-6 and V is TRBV28; no clear D gene. Trimming took 8 bases from V and 1 from J, leaving 3 bases between them. This CDR3 has 12 amino acids. The germline V gene encodes CDR1 MDHEN and CDR2 SYDVKM. This CDR3 reads CASGSGANVLTF. The CDR3 DNA reads TGTGCCAGCGGGTCTGGGGCCAACGTCCTGACTTTC.

The rearrangement uses TRBV7-9 and TRBJ2-7; D remains ambiguous. Trimming cost V 3 bases and J 6 bases, with 9 bases left between them. CDR1 is SEHNR and CDR2 is FQNEAQ in the germline V gene (reference sequence). This CDR3 is built from 12 residues. Written as DNA, the CDR3 is TGTGCCAGCAGCTTCTCGGTTGTCGAGCAGTACTTC. Encoded protein: CASSFSVVEQYF.

CDR3 protein: CAISESSATNEQFF. The CDR3 DNA reads TGTGCCATCAGTGAGTCGTCGGCTACCAATGAGCAGTTCTTC. The chain is built from TRBV10-3 and TRBJ2-1; no clear D gene. The CDR3 covers 14 residues. Germline loops: CDR1 ENHRY, CDR2 SYGVKD. The V end lost 0 bases, the J end lost 6 bases, and 9 bases lay between the germline ends.

This chain joins TRBV9 and TRBJ2-7; D is unresolved. Germline V gene data show CDR1 as SGDLS and CDR2 as YYNGEE. Trimming shortened V by 0 bases and J by 4 bases, and 14 bases separated the two germline ends. The CDR3 covers 15 residues. The CDR3 spells CASSVAPENPYEQYF. DNA for the CDR3: TGTGCCAGCAGCGTAGCCCCCGAGAATCCTTACGAGCAGTACTTC.

The chain employs TRBV7-6 and TRBJ2-7; D uncertain. The V and J ends lost 6 bases and 6 bases respectively, with 15 bases between them. CDR1 and CDR2 (germline): SGHVS, FNYEAQ. CDR3 length equals 13 residues. In DNA, the CDR3 is TGTGCCAGCAGGAGGAGTCAAGGCTCCGAGCAGTACTTC. As protein: CASRRSQGSEQYF.

For this clone: The sample contains more than one DNA sequence encoding this CDR3. CDR3 loop: CASSPGLDNEQYF. Written as DNA, the CDR3 is TGTGCCAGCAGCCCGGGACTTGATAACGAGCAGTACTTC. This rearrangement joins TRBV9 to TRBJ2-7; maybe TRBD2 (6 bases). Germline V gene data show CDR1 as SGDLS and CDR2 as YYNGEE. The CDR3 extends over 13 amino acids. V lost 4 bases and J 5 bases, leaving 13 bases between the germline ends.

V and J are TRBV19 and TRBJ2-3, with 8 bases identical to TRBD1. V dropped 7 bases and J dropped 4; count of bases not matched to a gene: 7. Germline V CDR1 and CDR2: LNHDA, SQIVND (reference sequence). The CDR3 is made up of 14 amino acids. The CDR3 reads CASNSDRVPDTQYF. The CDR3 coding sequence is TGTGCCAGTAACTCGGACAGGGTGCCAGATACGCAGTATTTT.

This chain joins TRBV5-4 and TRBJ2-1; D call uncertain. The V gene's germline CDR1 is SGHNT and CDR2 YYREEE (reference sequence). CDR3 length: 11 amino acids. V was shortened by 4 bases and J by 10 bases, with 9 bases between the two germline ends. The CDR3 DNA follows: TGTGCCAGCAGCATGGGCGGCGAGCAGTTCTTC. Protein: CASSMGGEQFF.

CDR3 loop: CASSLGLAGDYTGELFF. CDR3 nucleotide sequence: TGTGCCAGCAGCTTAGGCCTAGCGGGAGACTACACCGGGGAGCTGTTTTTT. The genes are TRBV7-3 and TRBJ2-2; 10 nucleotides agree with TRBD2. V lost 2 bases to trimming and J lost 3 bases; unmatched junction nucleotides: 6. Per germline, CDR1 SGHTA and CDR2 FQGTGA. The CDR3 covers 17 residues.

The chain's CDR3 is CASSEGRGDYEQYF. In nucleotides, the CDR3 is TGTGCCAGCAGTGAAGGGAGGGGGGATTACGAGCAGTACTTC. The J gene is TRBJ2-7, the V gene TRBV6-1, with D perhaps assigned TRBD1 or TRBD2 (6 bases each). CDR3 size: 14 residues. Trimming removed 1 base from V and 4 bases from J, with 11 bases in between. The V gene's germline CDR1 is MNHNS and CDR2 SASEGT.

The rearrangement joins TRBV5-1 to TRBJ2-7; possible D gene TRBD2, 6 bases. Per the germline V gene, CDR1 is SGHRS and CDR2 is YFSETQ. The ends were cut back, 0 bases at V and 6 bases at J, with 16 bases in the middle. The CDR3 loop spans 15 amino acids. This CDR3 reads CASSLVWEAGGEQYF. DNA for the CDR3: TGCGCCAGCAGCTTGGTATGGGAGGCCGGGGGCGAGCAGTACTTC.

Comments on this clone: This CDR3 is also generated by other DNA sequences in the sample. The chain joins TRBV28 to TRBJ2-5, with D possibly being TRBD2 (7 bases). Trimming pared 6 bases from V and 1 base from J, leaving 15 bases between. This CDR3 region has 15 residues. The germline gives CDR1 MDHEN, CDR2 SYDVKM. In nucleotides, the CDR3 is TGTGCCAGCAGCCCGCTGGGGGGGCTCCAAGAGACCCAGTACTTC. Its protein product is CASSPLGGLQETQYF.

The chain combines TRBV6-1 with TRBJ2-1; 14 bases fit TRBD2. Per the germline V gene, CDR1 is MNHNS and CDR2 is SASEGT. CDR3 length: 17 amino acids. The ends lost 3 bases at V and 10 bases at J; junction bases unmatched: 11. The CDR3: CASSDWQTSGRGGEQFF. The CDR3 DNA sequence: TGTGCCAGCAGTGACTGGCAGACTAGCGGGAGGGGAGGGGAGCAGTTCTTC.

To note about this clone: The same CDR3 can be traced to other DNA sequences in this sample. The chain couples TRBV7-2 to TRBJ2-1; D unresolved. The germline V gene has CDR1 SGHTA and CDR2 FQGNSA. The CDR3 loop spans 13 amino acids. V was clipped by 0 bases and J by 3 bases, with 3 bases between them. The CDR3 is CASSLAVYNEQFF. The CDR3 DNA sequence: TGTGCCAGCAGCTTAGCGGTCTACAATGAGCAGTTCTTC.

The chain links TRBV25-1 to TRBJ2-1; 11 bases line up with TRBD1. The CDR3 totals 16 residues. Germline V CDR1 and CDR2: MGHDK, SYGVNS. V lost 4 bases and J lost 1; bases outside the gene matches: 3. Here the CDR3 reads CASSGRDRGSYNEQFF. The CDR3 DNA follows: TGTGCCAGCAGTGGGAGGGACAGGGGGTCCTACAATGAGCAGTTCTTC.

V usage is TRBV7-3 and J usage is TRBJ2-2, with D unclear. The V end lost 1 base, the J end lost 3 bases, and 9 bases lay between the germline ends. CDR3 length: 15 amino acids. The V gene's germline CDR1 is SGHTA and CDR2 FQGTGA. The CDR3, as DNA: TGTGCCAGCAGCTTAAGTCACGAGGACACCGGGGAGCTGTTTTTT. It codes for CASSLSHEDTGELFF. The full variable domain, in which reference TRBV7-3 and TRBJ2-2 provide the parts outside the CDR3, is GAGVSQTPSNKVTEKGKYVELRCDPISGHTALYWYRQSLGQGPEFLIYFQGTGAADDSGLPNDRFFAVRPEGSVSTLKIQRTERGDSAVYLCASSLSHEDTGELFFGEGSRLTVL.

The chain combines TRBV4-2 with TRBJ1-6; D possibly corresponds to TRBD1 (6 bases). Germline V gene lookup returns CDR1 LGHNA and CDR2 YNFKEQ. Trimming cost V 0 bases and J 8 bases, with 17 bases left between them. CDR3 size: 17 residues. The CDR3 sequence: CASSQEMGRAGDSPLHF. CDR3 nucleotides: TGTGCCAGCAGCCAAGAAATGGGCAGGGCAGGGGATTCACCCCTCCACTTT.

This chain joins TRBV28 and TRBJ1-5, with D unclear. The CDR3 is 15 residues long. The germline V and J ends were trimmed by 8 bases and 4 bases, with 18 bases remaining between them. The germline V gene encodes CDR1 MDHEN and CDR2 SYDVKM. DNA of the CDR3: TGTGCCAGCTGTACGCAAGCAGGCCCGAATCAGCCCCAGCATTTT. Encoded protein: CASCTQAGPNQPQHF.

The chain links TRBV5-1 to TRBJ1-1; weak D call: TRBD1 (6 bases). Per germline, CDR1 SGHRS and CDR2 YFSETQ. V was trimmed by 4 bases and J by 0 bases, leaving 13 bases between them. This CDR3 has 15 residues. Here the CDR3 reads CASSPGDRLNTEAFF. As DNA, the CDR3 is TGCGCCAGCAGCCCGGGTGACAGGCTGAACACTGAAGCTTTCTTT.

DNA for the CDR3: TGTGCCAGCAGTGACCCAGGACTAGCCACCCACGAGCAGTACTTC. As protein: CASSDPGLATHEQYF. The chain couples TRBV28 to TRBJ2-7; 8 nucleotides agree with TRBD2. This CDR3 is built from 15 residues. The germline CDR1 and CDR2 sequences are MDHEN and SYDVKM. V was clipped by 5 bases and J by 5 bases; unmatched bases: 11.

The chain couples TRBV6-1 to TRBJ1-6; D unclear. Trimming took off 4 bases at V and 0 bases at J, with 16 bases between the two ends. CDR1 is MNHNS and CDR2 is SASEGT in the germline V gene. The CDR3 has 18 amino acids. The CDR3 region has the DNA TGTGCCAGCAGTGTAGATGGGATTACAGACTCCTATAATTCACCCCTCCACTTT. Protein: CASSVDGITDSYNSPLHF.

In its sample, this clone was seen once. The chain carries TRBV21-1 and TRBJ2-5. TRBV21-1 counts as a pseudogene. The CDR3 contains 15 residues. The CDR3 DNA reads TGTGCCAGCAGCAAGGTAGAGGGGCTGGCTGAGACCCAGTACTTC. This translates into CASSKVEGLAETQYF.

The rearrangement uses TRBV10-3 and TRBJ2-7, with TRBD2 identical over 8 bases. The V gene end was trimmed by 3 bases and the J gene end by 6 bases; junction bases not matched to a gene: 13. Germline CDR1 and CDR2: ENHRY and SYGVKD. This CDR3 spans 16 amino acids. The DNA for the CDR3 is TGTGCCATCAGTGACCCCACGGGAGCGGGAGTTTTCGAGCAGTACTTC. The encoded protein is CAISDPTGAGVFEQYF.

Turning to this clone: Other nucleotide sequences in the sample specify the same CDR3. DNA of the CDR3: TGTGCCAGCAGCTTAGGGACCGCCTATGGCTACACCTTC. Translated, it gives CASSLGTAYGYTF. The chain combines TRBV7-9 with TRBJ1-2; D is ambiguous. This CDR3 comprises 13 residues. The germline CDR1 and CDR2 sequences are SEHNR and FQNEAQ (reference sequence). Deletions cut 1 base from V and 4 bases from J, with 7 bases between.